A selection of T cell receptor beta chains follows, all from one sample in a study of blood T cell repertoires in COVID-19. Clones were sequenced by immunoSEQ multiplex PCR, and TCRdb holds only the in-frame ones, with some missing. The data contain approximately 500,000 clones, roughly 90% of them singletons. Sequencing was performed on PBMCs or T cells enriched from blood (not recorded which). These receptors were obtained from a middle-aged woman who had recovered from COVID-19. Each CDR3 is given with its conserved first and last residue. Fields, in order: clone size, V gene, J gene, D gene, CDR3 protein, CDR3 DNA. The D gene is left open where the match is weak. Where a row states a size, it is once, few, many or the class of an expanded clone; other rows omit it.

.	TRBV2	TRBJ1-2	TRBD1	CASRDTDRENGYTF	TGTGCCAGCAGAGATACCGACAGGGAGAATGGCTACACCTTC
.	TRBV7-2	TRBJ2-1	TRBD2	CASSSPGLAGGVFF	TGTGCCAGCAGCTCACCGGGACTAGCGGGAGGGGTATTCTTC
.	TRBV7-8	TRBJ1-1	.	CASSTKQGGYMNTEAFF	TGTGCCAGCAGCACTAAACAGGGCGGATACATGAACACTGAAGCTTTCTTT
.	TRBV24-1	TRBJ2-2	.	CATSETQAFSGELFF	TGTGCCACCAGTGAGACACAGGCTTTCAGCGGGGAGCTGTTTTTT
.	TRBV7-6	TRBJ1-1	TRBD1	CASSDPGTENTEAFF	TGTGCCAGCAGCGACCCCGGGACAGAGAACACTGAAGCTTTCTTT
.	TRBV14	TRBJ2-7	TRBD1	CASSGRTGAEQYF	TGTGCCAGCAGCGGACGGACAGGGGCCGAGCAGTACTTC
once	TRBV6-5	TRBJ1-2	.	CASSYSGGGYTF	TGTGCCAGCAGTTACTCAGGCGGTGGCTACACCTTC
once	TRBV10-3	TRBJ1-5	.	CAISVGSNQPQHF	TGTGCCATCAGTGTCGGTAGCAATCAGCCCCAGCATTTT
.	TRBV10-2	TRBJ2-6	.	CASSEWLARSGANVLTF	TGCGCCAGCAGTGAGTGGCTAGCTCGCTCTGGGGCCAACGTCCTGACTTTC
.	TRBV2	TRBJ2-1	.	CASSSGTYNEQFF	TGTGCCAGCTCCAGCGGGACATACAATGAGCAGTTCTTC
.	TRBV28	TRBJ2-2	TRBD1	CAGRDRGPVGELFF	TGTGCCGGCCGGGACAGGGGGCCTGTCGGGGAGCTGTTTTTT
.	TRBV7-8	TRBJ1-3	TRBD1	CASSARTGRNTIYF	TGTGCCAGCAGCGCTAGGACAGGGAGAAACACCATATATTTT
.	TRBV9	TRBJ1-2	.	CASSVAGYGGYTF	TGTGCCAGCAGCGTAGCCGGGTATGGCGGCTACACCTTC
.	TRBV24-1	TRBJ2-3	.	CATSGGRTDTQYF	TGTGCCACCAGTGGGGGCAGAACAGATACGCAGTATTTT
.	TRBV7-2	TRBJ2-1	TRBD2	CASSSLAGGSSYNEQFF	TGTGCCAGCAGCTCTTTAGCGGGAGGGAGCTCCTACAATGAGCAGTTCTTC
.	TRBV10-3	TRBJ2-7	.	CATQKGSYEQYF	TGTGCCACACAGAAAGGATCCTACGAGCAGTACTTC
.	TRBV4-3	TRBJ2-1	TRBD2	CASSLGTSGRLEQFF	TGCGCCAGCAGCCTCGGGACTAGCGGGAGACTGGAGCAGTTCTTC
.	TRBV7-2	TRBJ2-5	.	CASSLTGIPQKETQYF	TGTGCCAGCAGCTTAACGGGGATTCCGCAAAAGGAGACCCAGTACTTC
once	TRBV4-3	TRBJ1-3	.	CASSPGGTGNTIYF	TGCGCCAGCAGCCCGGGGGGGACTGGAAACACCATATATTTT
.	TRBV2	TRBJ1-5	TRBD1	CASSQTRDRGWWPQHF	TGTGCCAGCAGTCAAACCCGGGACAGGGGCTGGTGGCCCCAGCATTTT
.	TRBV5-1	TRBJ2-1	.	CASSSRDKTYNEQFF	TGCGCCAGCAGCTCCCGGGACAAGACCTACAATGAGCAGTTCTTC
.	TRBV6-5	TRBJ2-5	TRBD1	CASSTGQEKETQYF	TGTGCCAGCAGCACGGGACAGGAAAAAGAGACCCAGTACTTC
.	TRBV23-1	TRBJ1-1	TRBD1	CAPKGDRGFNEAAFF	TGCGCCCCCAAGGGGGACAGGGGGTTCAACGAGGCAGCTTTCTTT
few	TRBV2	TRBJ1-6	TRBD1	CARRTGINSPLHF	TGTGCCAGGAGGACAGGGATCAATTCACCCCTCCACTTT
.	TRBV5-1	TRBJ1-5	.	CASSLMGPDQPQHF	TGCGCCAGCAGCTTAATGGGGCCAGACCAGCCCCAGCATTTT
.	TRBV4-2	TRBJ2-5	.	CASSPGTPQRETQYF	TGTGCCAGCAGTCCAGGGACACCACAAAGGGAGACCCAGTACTTC
.	TRBV4-2	TRBJ2-2	.	CATRTNRTGELFF	TGTGCCACCCGGACAAACCGAACCGGGGAGCTGTTTTTT
.	TRBV7-2	TRBJ1-2	.	CASSQAGTLRGSGYTF	TGTGCCAGCAGCCAGGCCGGGACACTTAGAGGGAGTGGCTACACCTTC
.	TRBV6-1	TRBJ2-1	.	CASSEEGPNEQFF	TGTGCCAGCAGTGAAGAGGGGCCTAATGAGCAGTTCTTC
once	TRBV7-6	TRBJ1-4	.	CASSLGGKGEKLFF	TGTGCCAGCAGCTTGGGGGGAAAAGGTGAAAAACTGTTTTTT
.	TRBV24-1	TRBJ2-7	.	CATSDSLGQPGSEQYF	TGTGCCACCAGTGATTCACTCGGACAGCCAGGATCCGAGCAGTACTTC
.	TRBV23-1	TRBJ1-3	TRBD1	CASTLDRGYGNTIYF	TGCGCCAGCACCCTAGACAGGGGGTACGGAAACACCATATATTTT
.	TRBV5-1	TRBJ1-1	TRBD1	CASSLGTGMTWTEAFF	TGCGCCAGCAGCTTGGGGACAGGGATGACGTGGACTGAAGCTTTCTTT
.	TRBV4-1	TRBJ1-4	TRBD1	CASSQPPGQGGEKLFF	TGCGCCAGCAGCCAGCCTCCCGGACAGGGAGGAGAAAAACTGTTTTTT
.	TRBV19	TRBJ2-7	TRBD2	CASSIVRGLAYEQYF	TGTGCCAGTAGTATTGTACGAGGACTAGCCTACGAGCAGTACTTC
.	TRBV10-3	TRBJ2-5	TRBD1	CASTRDRQETQYF	TGTGCCAGTACCCGGGACAGGCAAGAGACCCAGTACTTC
.	TRBV18	TRBJ1-2	.	CASSPDSNYGYTF	TGTGCCAGCTCACCGGACAGCAACTATGGCTACACCTTC
.	TRBV11-2	TRBJ2-7	.	CASSLGHGYEQYF	TGTGCCAGCAGCTTAGGACACGGCTACGAGCAGTACTTC
.	TRBV7-8	TRBJ1-2	TRBD1	CASSLRETGSHNYGYTF	TGTGCCAGCAGCTTAAGGGAGACAGGGTCCCACAACTATGGCTACACCTTC
.	TRBV20-1	TRBJ2-4	.	CSASEGGKNIQYF	TGCAGTGCTAGTGAGGGGGGCAAAAACATTCAGTACTTC
.	TRBV11-3	TRBJ2-2	.	CASSLESGVTGELFF	TGTGCCAGCAGCTTAGAGTCGGGGGTCACCGGGGAGCTGTTTTTT
.	TRBV10-1	TRBJ2-7	TRBD1	CASSGVKGQGNEQYF	TGCGCCAGCAGTGGTGTTAAGGGACAGGGAAACGAGCAGTACTTC
few	TRBV10-1	TRBJ2-7	.	CASSEWRTWGEKYEQYF	TGCGCCAGCAGTGAATGGCGGACATGGGGGGAGAAATACGAGCAGTACTTC
.	TRBV15	TRBJ2-2	TRBD1	CATSTLTGDAGELFF	TGTGCCACCAGCACCCTGACAGGGGACGCGGGGGAGCTGTTTTTT
.	TRBV6-5	TRBJ1-1	.	CASTSGFLEAFF	TGTGCCAGCACCTCGGGTTTTTTGGAGGCTTTCTTT
.	TRBV19	TRBJ1-5	TRBD1	CASSSRDRISNQAQHF	TGTGCCAGTAGTAGCCGGGACAGAATTTCCAATCAGGCCCAGCATTTT
.	TRBV18	TRBJ1-1	.	CASSPQGWGNTEAFF	TGTGCCAGCTCACCCCAGGGGTGGGGGAACACTGAAGCTTTCTTT
.	TRBV7-2	TRBJ2-1	.	CASSSGSGNVYNEQFF	TGTGCCAGCAGCTCAGGCAGCGGAAATGTTTACAATGAGCAGTTCTTC
.	TRBV19	TRBJ2-1	TRBD2	CASVAGGRREQFF	TGTGCCAGTGTAGCGGGAGGGCGTCGTGAGCAGTTCTTC
.	TRBV2	TRBJ2-3	TRBD2	CASAFRRVAGGDTQYF	TGTGCCAGCGCATTCAGGAGGGTAGCGGGAGGAGATACGCAGTATTTT
.	TRBV7-9	TRBJ2-1	.	CASRGGGSYNEQFF	TGTGCCAGCAGGGGGGGAGGTTCCTACAATGAGCAGTTCTTC